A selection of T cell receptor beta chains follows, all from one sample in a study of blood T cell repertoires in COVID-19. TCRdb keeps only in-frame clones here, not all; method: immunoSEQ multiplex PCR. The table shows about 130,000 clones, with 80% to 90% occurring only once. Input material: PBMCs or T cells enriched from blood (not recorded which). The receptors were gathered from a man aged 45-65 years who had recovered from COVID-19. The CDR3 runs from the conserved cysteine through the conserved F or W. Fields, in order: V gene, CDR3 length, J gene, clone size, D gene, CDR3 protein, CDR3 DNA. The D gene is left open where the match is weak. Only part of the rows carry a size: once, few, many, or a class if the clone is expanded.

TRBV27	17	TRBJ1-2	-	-	CASSNTPPQGTLYGYTF	TGTGCCAGCAGCAATACACCTCCACAGGGTACCCTCTATGGCTACACCTTC
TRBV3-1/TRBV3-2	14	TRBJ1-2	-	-	CASSQDVTARGYTF	TGTGCCAGCAGCCAAGATGTAACAGCACGGGGCTACACCTTC
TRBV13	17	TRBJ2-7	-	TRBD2	CASSFKPSGLAGDEQYF	TGTGCCAGCAGCTTTAAACCCTCGGGACTAGCGGGAGACGAGCAGTACTTC
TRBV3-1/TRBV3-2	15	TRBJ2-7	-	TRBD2	CASSPWTSGIYEQYF	TGTGCCAGCAGCCCCTGGACTAGCGGGATCTACGAGCAGTACTTC
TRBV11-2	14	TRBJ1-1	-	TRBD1	CASSLDRQGTEAFF	TGTGCCAGCAGCTTAGACCGACAGGGGACTGAAGCTTTCTTT
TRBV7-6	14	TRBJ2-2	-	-	CASSRNTASGELFF	TGTGCCAGCAGCCGAAACACCGCTTCGGGGGAGCTGTTTTTT
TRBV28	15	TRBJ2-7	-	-	CASTTQRGKVSEQYF	TGTGCCAGCACTACCCAGCGAGGGAAAGTCTCCGAGCAGTACTTC
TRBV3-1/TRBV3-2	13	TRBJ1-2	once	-	CASSQDDRRGYTF	TGTGCCAGCAGCCAAGATGACAGGCGCGGCTACACCTTC
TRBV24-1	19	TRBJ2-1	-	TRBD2	CATSDTGWREESSYNEQFF	TGTGCCACCAGTGATACAGGGTGGCGGGAGGAAAGCTCCTACAATGAGCAGTTCTTC
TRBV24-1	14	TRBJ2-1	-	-	CATSDFKPYNEQFF	TGTGCCACCAGTGATTTCAAGCCCTACAATGAGCAGTTCTTC
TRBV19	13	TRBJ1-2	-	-	CASIQTGSYGYTF	TGTGCCAGTATCCAAACAGGTTCCTATGGCTACACCTTC
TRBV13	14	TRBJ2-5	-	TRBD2	CASSLAGGPETQYF	TGTGCCAGCAGCTTAGCGGGAGGGCCCGAGACCCAGTACTTC
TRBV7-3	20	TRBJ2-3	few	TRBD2	CASSPRRLAGAPIYGDTQYF	TGTGCCAGCAGCCCACGCCGCCTAGCGGGGGCGCCAATATACGGTGATACGCAGTATTTT
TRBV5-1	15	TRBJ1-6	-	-	CASSLAGQRNSPLHF	TGCGCCAGCAGCTTGGCAGGGCAGAGGAATTCACCCCTCCACTTT
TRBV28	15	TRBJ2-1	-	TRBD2	CASREGRGDYNEQFF	TGTGCCAGCAGGGAGGGGCGGGGGGACTACAATGAGCAGTTCTTC
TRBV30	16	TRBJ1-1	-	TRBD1	CAWGYRGRVMNTEAFF	TGTGCCTGGGGCTACAGGGGCCGGGTAATGAACACTGAAGCTTTCTTT
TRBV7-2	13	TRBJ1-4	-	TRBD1	CASSYYRGEKLFF	TGTGCCAGCAGCTACTACAGGGGTGAAAAACTGTTTTTT
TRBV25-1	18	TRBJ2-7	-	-	CASSEKAKTGVLSYEQYF	TGTGCCAGCAGTGAGAAGGCCAAGACAGGCGTACTCTCCTACGAGCAGTACTTC
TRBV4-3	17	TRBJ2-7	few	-	CASSQVPGSPTYYEQYF	TGCGCCAGCAGCCAGGTCCCCGGGTCCCCTACTTACTACGAGCAGTACTTC
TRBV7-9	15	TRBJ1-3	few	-	CASSTPRDSGNTIYF	TGTGCCAGCAGCACGCCACGAGACTCTGGAAACACCATATATTTT
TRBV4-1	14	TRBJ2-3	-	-	CASSSDNGGDTQYF	TGCGCCAGCAGCTCGGACAACGGGGGAGATACGCAGTATTTT
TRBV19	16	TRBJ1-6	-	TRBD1	CASSSPRTGNNSPLHF	TGTGCCAGTAGTTCCCCCAGGACAGGGAATAATTCACCCCTCCACTTT
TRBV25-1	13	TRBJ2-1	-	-	CASNKTNYNEQFF	TGTGCCAGCAACAAAACCAACTACAATGAGCAGTTCTTC
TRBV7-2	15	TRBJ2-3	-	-	CASSQSRGATDTQYF	TGTGCCAGCAGCCAGTCCAGGGGGGCCACAGATACGCAGTATTTT
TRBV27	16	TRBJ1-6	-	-	CASSSYSPDYNSPLHF	TGTGCCAGCAGTTCCTATAGCCCTGATTATAATTCACCCCTCCACTTT
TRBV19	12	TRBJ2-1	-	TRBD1	CASSKGQGYQFF	TGTGCCAGTAGTAAGGGACAGGGGTACCAGTTCTTC
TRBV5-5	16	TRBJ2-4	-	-	CASSFSRDLTKNIQYF	TGTGCCAGCAGCTTTTCTAGAGATCTGACCAAAAACATTCAGTACTTC
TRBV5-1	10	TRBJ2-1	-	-	CAGHPNEQFF	TGCGCCGGACACCCTAATGAGCAGTTCTTC
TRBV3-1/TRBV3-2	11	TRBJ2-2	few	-	CASSLSGELFF	TGTGCCAGCAGCCTTTCGGGGGAGCTGTTTTTT
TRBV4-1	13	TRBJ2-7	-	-	CASSRARVHEQYF	TGCGCCAGCAGCCGGGCGAGAGTCCACGAGCAGTACTTC
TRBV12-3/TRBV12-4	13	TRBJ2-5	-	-	CASSFRDRETQYF	TGTGCCAGCAGTTTCAGGGATCGGGAGACCCAGTACTTC
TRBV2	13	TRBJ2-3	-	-	CASTGDNTDTQYF	TGTGCCAGCACAGGGGATAACACAGATACGCAGTATTTT
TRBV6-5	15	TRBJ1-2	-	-	CASSLRGEFNYGYTF	TGTGCCAGCAGTCTCCGTGGGGAGTTCAACTATGGCTACACCTTC
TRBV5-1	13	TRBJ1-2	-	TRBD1	CASSPTGNYGYTF	TGCGCCAGCAGCCCGACAGGGAACTATGGCTACACCTTC
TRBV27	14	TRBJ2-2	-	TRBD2	CASSRGGNTGELFF	TGTGCCAGCTCGCGGGGGGGAAACACCGGGGAGCTGTTTTTT
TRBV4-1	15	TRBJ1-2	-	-	CASSQAGTLNYGYTF	TGCGCCAGCAGCCAAGCAGGTACCCTCAACTATGGCTACACCTTC
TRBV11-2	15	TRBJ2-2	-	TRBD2	CASSLIQRGVGELFF	TGTGCCAGCAGCTTAATCCAGCGGGGGGTCGGGGAGCTGTTTTTT
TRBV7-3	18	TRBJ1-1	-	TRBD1	CASSLIANVGQGATEAFF	TGTGCCAGCAGCTTAATAGCGAATGTAGGACAGGGAGCCACTGAAGCTTTCTTT
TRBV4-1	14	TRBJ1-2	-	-	CASSQDRGYYGYTF	TGCGCCAGCAGCCAAGATCGGGGGTACTATGGCTACACCTTC
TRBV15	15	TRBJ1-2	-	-	CATSREGEANYGYTF	TGTGCCACCAGCAGAGAGGGAGAAGCTAACTATGGCTACACCTTC
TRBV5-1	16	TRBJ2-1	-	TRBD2	CASSLALAGGDNEQFF	TGCGCCAGCAGCTTGGCCCTAGCGGGAGGGGACAATGAGCAGTTCTTC
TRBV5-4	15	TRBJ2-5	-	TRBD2	CASSGLAGGQETQYF	TGTGCCAGCAGCGGTCTAGCGGGTGGCCAAGAGACCCAGTACTTC
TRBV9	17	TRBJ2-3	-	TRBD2	CASSPRGLAGGMDTQYF	TGTGCCAGCAGCCCGAGGGGCCTAGCGGGAGGGATGGATACGCAGTATTTT
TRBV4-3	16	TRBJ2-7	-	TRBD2	CASSQDSLLAGDEQYF	TGCGCCAGCAGCCAAGATTCACTACTAGCGGGAGACGAGCAGTACTTC
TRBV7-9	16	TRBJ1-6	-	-	CASSYRIGNLNSPLHF	TGTGCCAGCAGCTACAGGATTGGGAATCTAAATTCACCCCTCCACTTT
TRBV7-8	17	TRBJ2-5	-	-	CASSLVTGRPPAETQYF	TGTGCCAGCAGCTTAGTTACGGGGAGGCCACCGGCAGAGACCCAGTACTTC